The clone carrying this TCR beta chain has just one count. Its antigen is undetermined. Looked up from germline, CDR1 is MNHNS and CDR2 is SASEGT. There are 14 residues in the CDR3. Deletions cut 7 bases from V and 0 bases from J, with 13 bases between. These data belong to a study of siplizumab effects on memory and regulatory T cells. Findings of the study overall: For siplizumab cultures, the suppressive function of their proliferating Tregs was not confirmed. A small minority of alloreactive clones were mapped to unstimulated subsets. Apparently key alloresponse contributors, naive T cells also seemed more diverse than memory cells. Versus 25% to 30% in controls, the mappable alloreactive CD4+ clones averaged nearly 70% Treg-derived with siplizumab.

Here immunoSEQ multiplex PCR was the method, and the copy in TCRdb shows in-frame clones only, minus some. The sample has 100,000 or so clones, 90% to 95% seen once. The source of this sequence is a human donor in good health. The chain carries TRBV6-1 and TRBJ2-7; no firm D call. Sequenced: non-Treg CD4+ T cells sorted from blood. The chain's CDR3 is CASTAPDRSYEQYF. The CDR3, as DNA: TGTGCCAGCACTGCTCCAGACCGCTCCTACGAGCAGTACTTC.